The 19 T cell receptor beta chains listed next were all sequenced from one sample in a study of CD8 T cells in Susac syndrome. With random hexamers, reverse transcription was performed on about 0.45 to 1 ug of RNA. TCRdb used MiXCR to reprocess the immunoSEQ multiplex PCR reads, holding one entry per CDR3 protein. The data contain 150,000 to 160,000 distinct CDR3 sequences, around 95% of them singletons. Material: CD8+ T cells from PBMCs. Every receptor here comes from a human donor with multiple sclerosis.

This chain links TRBV5-6 with TRBJ2-5; a possible D gene is TRBD2 (6 bases). Germline V gives CDR1 SGHDT, CDR2 YYEEEE. This CDR3 is built from 16 residues. V shed 4 bases and J shed 1 base, with 17 bases lying between them. The chain's CDR3 is CASSPGRWAIQETQYF. The CDR3 DNA reads as TGTGCCAGCAGCCCCGGGAGATGGGCCATCCAAGAGACCCAGTACTTC.

The rearrangement uses TRBV19 and TRBJ2-7; D possibly matches TRBD1 or TRBD2 (5 bases each). Trimming shortened V by 5 bases and J by 3 bases, and 17 bases separated the two germline ends. Germline values: CDR1 LNHDA, CDR2 SQIVND (reference sequence). There are 15 residues in the CDR3. This CDR3 reads CASSSARGGHYEQYV. CDR3 coding DNA: TGTGCCAGTAGTTCCGCCCGGGGCGGCCACTACGAGCAGTACGTC.

This chain joins TRBV20-1 and TRBJ2-3; D uncertain. V gave up 0 bases and J gave up 6 bases, with 7 bases separating them. The V gene's germline CDR1 is DFQATT and CDR2 SNEGSKA (reference sequence). The CDR3 sequence is 12 residues long. The DNA for the CDR3 is TGCAGTGCTAGAGAATTGGGGGATACGCAGTATTTT. This encodes CSARELGDTQYF.

The chain is built from TRBV2 and TRBJ2-7; maybe TRBD1 (6 bases). Germline CDR1 and CDR2: SNHLY and FYNNEI. The CDR3 has 14 amino acids. V was pared by 4 bases and J by 0 bases, with 10 bases between. The DNA for the CDR3 is TGTGCCAGCAGTGCAGGGGCCAGCTCCTACGAGCAGTACTTC. Its protein product is CASSAGASSYEQYF. Drawing the rest from reference TRBV2 and TRBJ2-7, the complete variable domain is EPEVTQTPSHQVTQMGQEVILRCVPISNHLYFYWYRQILGQKVEFLVSFYNNEISEKSEIFDDQFSVERPDGSNFTLKIRSTKLEDSAMYFCASSAGASSYEQYFGPGTRLTVT.

This chain connects TRBV4-1 to TRBJ2-1; 9 bases are shared with TRBD1. Unmatched junction bases numbered 2, after V lost 1 base and J lost 7 bases. The CDR3 extends over 14 amino acids. Germline lookup yields CDR1 MGHRA and CDR2 YSYEKL. CDR3 bases: TGCGCCAGCAGCCAAGGGACAGGGGTAAATGAGCAGTTCTTC. It is translated as CASSQGTGVNEQFF.

CDR3 in DNA: TGTGCCACCAGCAGAGTCGGGCCCTTAGCCAAAAACATTCAGTACTTC. This encodes CATSRVGPLAKNIQYF. The V and J genes are TRBV15 and TRBJ2-4; D is unresolved. V lost 1 base, J lost 0 bases, and 10 bases lay in between. Per germline, CDR1 LNHNV and CDR2 YYDKDF (reference sequence). The CDR3 contains 16 residues. The whole variable domain, filled in from reference TRBV15 and TRBJ2-4, reads DAMVIQNPRYQVTQFGKPVTLSCSQTLNHNVMYWYQQKSSQAPKLLFHYYDKDFNNEADTPDNFQSRRPNTSFCFLDIRSPGLGDTAMYLCATSRVGPLAKNIQYFGAGTRLSVL.

The chain has TRBV7-9 and TRBJ2-5; D possibly corresponds to TRBD2 (5 bases). CDR1 is SEHNR, CDR2 FQNEAQ, per germline (reference sequence). Trimming cost V 8 bases and J 5 bases, with 9 bases left between them. CDR3 length: 11 residues. CDR3 sequence reads: CASEGLETQYF. In DNA, the CDR3 is TGTGCCAGCGAGGGATTGGAGACCCAGTACTTC. The whole variable domain, filled in from reference TRBV7-9 and TRBJ2-5, reads DTGVSQNPRHKITKRGQNVTFRCDPISEHNRLYWYRQTLGQGPEFLTYFQNEAQLEKSRLLSDRFSAERPKGSFSTLEIQRTEQGDSAMYLCASEGLETQYFGPGTRLLVL.

This sequence joins TRBV20-1 and TRBJ2-5; TRBD2 matches at 8 bases. CDR3 length: 16 amino acids. V shed 1 base, J shed 0 bases, and the junction held 7 bases outside the gene matches. Looked up from germline, CDR1 is DFQATT and CDR2 is SNEGSKA (reference sequence). The CDR3 spells CSARGRGATYQETQYF. DNA for the CDR3: TGCAGTGCTAGAGGGCGGGGGGCCACGTACCAAGAGACCCAGTACTTC.

This chain connects TRBV20-1 to TRBJ1-5; perhaps TRBD1 as D (6 bases). This CDR3 is 18 amino acids long. Germline values: CDR1 DFQATT, CDR2 SNEGSKA (reference sequence). V lost 0 bases, J lost 1 base, and 19 bases lay in between. CDR3 sequence reads: CSARDLNQQGLSNQPQHF. Here the CDR3 DNA reads TGCAGTGCTAGAGATCTTAACCAACAGGGTTTGAGCAATCAGCCCCAGCATTTT.

The chain employs TRBV12-3 or TRBV12-4 and TRBJ2-3; a weak D match, TRBD2 (6 bases). The CDR3 runs to 16 residues. V was cut by 3 bases and J by 0 bases, with 13 bases left in between. CDR3 sequence (DNA): TGTGCCAGCAGTTTCTTCAGCGGGCAAAGCACAGATACGCAGTATTTT. Amino acids: CASSFFSGQSTDTQYF.

This clonotype occurred once. The chain uses TRBV30 and TRBJ2-1, with 10 bases matching TRBD2. CDR1 GTSNPN and CDR2 SVGIG come from the germline V gene (reference sequence). V was pared by 0 bases and J by 5 bases, with 4 bases of the junction left unmatched. The CDR3 totals 15 residues. CDR3 DNA sequence: TGTGCCTGGAGTGTGGTAGCGGGGGGTCACAATGAGCAGTTCTTC. This gives the protein CAWSVVAGGHNEQFF.

The chain couples TRBV5-6 to TRBJ2-7, with 9 bases matching TRBD1. The CDR3 runs 15 residues. Per germline, CDR1 SGHDT and CDR2 YYEEEE. After removal of 0 bases from V and 6 bases from J, the junction contained 7 bases not matched to a gene. The CDR3 here is CASSLAGTGSLEQYV. CDR3 in DNA: TGTGCCAGCAGCTTGGCCGGGACAGGGTCGCTCGAGCAGTACGTC.

The V and J genes are TRBV7-9 and TRBJ2-7, with D possibly TRBD2 on 5 matching bases. This CDR3 has 15 amino acids. V lost 5 bases, J lost 1 base, and 15 bases lay in between. Germline CDR1 reads SEHNR; CDR2 reads FQNEAQ (reference sequence). As DNA, the CDR3 is TGTGCCAGCAGCCTGACTACCACAACATCCTACGAGCAGTACTTC. Translation gives CASSLTTTTSYEQYF.

The chain employs TRBV20-1 and TRBJ2-7; D is possibly TRBD1 (6 bases). CDR1 and CDR2 from the germline V gene are DFQATT and SNEGSKA (reference sequence). V dropped 6 bases and J dropped 4 bases, with 16 bases sitting between them. The CDR3 loop spans 13 amino acids. The CDR3 here is CSAHRDTAYEQYF. CDR3 nucleotides: TGCAGTGCCCACCGGGACACAGCTTACGAGCAGTACTTC.

The chain couples TRBV29-1 to TRBJ1-2; D might be TRBD1 (5 bases). V lost 8 bases, J lost 6 bases, and 13 bases lay in between. Germline loops: CDR1 SQVTM, CDR2 ANQGSEA. The CDR3 sequence is 11 residues long. CDR3 coding DNA: TGCAGCTGTCGGGACGCGGATGGCTACACCTTC. Translating it yields CSCRDADGYTF.

In DNA form, the CDR3 reads TGTGCCAGCAGTGAAGGACAGGGGGCGAGGGATTCACCCCTCCACTTT. Residues: CASSEGQGARDSPLHF. This chain links TRBV12-3 or TRBV12-4 with TRBJ1-6; the match to TRBD1 covers 11 bases. The CDR3 runs to 16 residues. Trimming removed 5 bases from V and 8 bases from J; junction bases left unmatched: 8.

This rearrangement joins TRBV25-1 to TRBJ1-1; D is perhaps TRBD1 (5 bases). The germline CDR1 and CDR2 sequences are MGHDK and SYGVNS. Between the trimmed V and J ends, which lost 6 bases and 3 bases, there was a span of 14 bases. The CDR3 is 14 residues long. The CDR3 bases are TGTGCCAGCAGCAGGACCAGGGAGGACACTGAAGCTTTCTTT. This encodes CASSRTREDTEAFF.

The chain carries TRBV13 and TRBJ2-3, with D perhaps matching TRBD2 (6 bases). V lost 3 bases and J lost 3, with 13 bases in between. This CDR3 spans 15 amino acids. Germline lookup yields CDR1 PRHDT and CDR2 FYEKMQ (reference sequence). The DNA for the CDR3 is TGTGCCAGCAGCTTGGCCCCCCGGGGGACAGATACGCAGTATTTT. It is translated as CASSLAPRGTDTQYF.

V gene TRBV11-2 combines with J gene TRBJ2-7, with unresolved D. V lost 5 bases and J lost 6, with 20 bases in between. The CDR3 is 15 residues long. CDR1 is SGHAT, CDR2 FQNNGV, per germline. Here the CDR3 DNA reads TGTGCCAGCAGCCGAGAAACTGACGGTGATGGCGAGCAGTACTTC. This gives the protein CASSRETDGDGEQYF.